This T cell receptor (beta chain) was observed in a study of blood T cell repertoires in COVID-19. Across the whole study: There were acute and convalescent COVID-19 samples, and they came from the United States, Italy and Spain. T cells, B-cell-depleted T cells, or PBMCs supplied cDNA or gDNA.

Only in-frame clones appear in the TCRdb table, and some are missing; sequencing was by immunoSEQ multiplex PCR. The sample records about 300,000 clones, 83% being singletons. The CDR3 covers 17 residues. Trimming cost V 6 bases and J 2 bases; bases outside gene matches: 10. Germline V lookup: CDR1 LNHDA, CDR2 SQIVND (reference sequence). This sequence joins TRBV19 and TRBJ1-4, with 9 nucleotides matching TRBD1. This receptor was identified in a woman in her forties or fifties who had recovered from COVID-19. Source material: peripheral blood. CDR3 nucleotides: TGTGCCAGTAGCGGGACAGGGTCTTTGGTCACTAATGAAAAACTGTTTTTT. As protein: CASSGTGSLVTNEKLFF.